This entry features one T cell receptor (beta chain) sequence. The CDR3 loop spans 19 amino acids. With 0 bases clipped from V and 2 bases from J, the junction kept 12 bases outside the gene matches. The V gene's germline CDR1 is SGDLS and CDR2 YYNGEE. This sample is part of a study of shared clonotypes between healthy human individuals. Repertoires were generated with immunoSEQ multiplex PCR, while TCRdb's copy carries only in-frame clones and drops some. This table holds 2 million to 2.5 million clones, approximately 95% found once. This rearrangement joins TRBV9 to TRBJ2-3; 10 bases line up with TRBD2. This sequence was found in a man between 18 and 29 years old in good health. Some clones in this sample may be carry-over from other donors' samples. Sequencing input: naive CD4+ T cells from PBMCs. This sample's subset: CD45RA+ positively selected. CDR3 amino acids: CASSVGPPTSGISTDTQYF. CDR3 DNA sequence: TGTGCCAGCAGCGTAGGCCCCCCAACTAGCGGGATTTCCACAGATACGCAGTATTTT.